These 14 T cell receptor beta chains were sequenced from one sample in a study of CD8+ T cells in alopecia areata listed by TCRdb under 2018. Reading the label with the study, this specimen's time point is: around 4 weeks on oral tofacitinib. The sample's treatment or condition, from its label and the paper: oral pan-JAK inhibitor, 5-10 mg twice daily. Library construction relied on the immunoSEQ multiplex PCR assay. RNA was extracted from all samples and reverse transcribed into cDNA, which served as template for TCR sequencing. Here the immuneACCESS table is served through TCRdb, limited to in-frame sequences with V and J called. Missing clones are a known gap in these copies; in checked studies unresolved V genes cover under half, and the rest lacks a known reason. The sample table records about 42,000 clones; about 71% of these occur just once. The ten largest account for about 20% of the sample.

This material consisted of CD8+ T cells sorted from blood, taken at week 4, from a patient treated with tofacitinib. Receptors were obtained from a human donor with alopecia areata.

The chain carries TRBV5-1 and TRBJ2-1; D not certain. The CDR3 is 12 residues long. Germline loops: CDR1 SGHRS, CDR2 YFSETQ. Trimming shortened V by 0 bases and J by 5 bases, and 3 bases separated the two germline ends. In nucleotides, the CDR3 is TGCGCCAGCAGCTTGGAAAACAATGAGCAGTTCTTC. It is translated as CASSLENNEQFF.

The rearrangement joins TRBV7-2 to TRBJ2-7; no reliable D call. This CDR3 spans 14 amino acids. Per the germline V gene, CDR1 is SGHTA and CDR2 is FQGNSA. V was clipped by 2 bases and J by 4 bases, with 12 bases between them. The CDR3 loop reads CASSLPGRAYEQYF. DNA of the CDR3: TGTGCCAGCAGCTTACCGGGCCGCGCGTACGAGCAGTACTTC.

V gene TRBV6-5 combines with J gene TRBJ2-1; TRBD1 might be the D (5 bases). Trimming removed 0 bases from V and 6 bases from J, with 12 bases in between. This CDR3 contains 15 residues. Germline V gives CDR1 MNHEY, CDR2 SVGAGI. The DNA for the CDR3 is TGTGCCAGCAGTTACTCGACGGCAGGGATCAATGAGCAGTTCTTC. This translates into CASSYSTAGINEQFF.

This sequence joins TRBV11-2 and TRBJ2-2, with a possible D match to TRBD2 (5 bases). Germline values: CDR1 SGHAT, CDR2 FQNNGV. The V end was cut by 1 base, the J end by 1 base, with 13 bases between. The CDR3 spans 17 residues. CDR3 nucleotides: TGTGCCAGCAGCTTAGTCGAGTCGAGCGGGAACACCGGGGAGCTGTTTTTT. Amino acid sequence: CASSLVESSGNTGELFF.

V gene TRBV2 combines with J gene TRBJ2-3; maybe TRBD1 (6 bases). Trimming removed 6 bases from V and 5 bases from J, with 18 bases in between. This CDR3 spans 15 amino acids. CDR1 is SNHLY, CDR2 FYNNEI, per germline. DNA of the CDR3: TGTGCCAGCAGCACGGTCAACAGGGCGGGAGATACGCAGTATTTT. This translates into CASSTVNRAGDTQYF.

This clone has more than one count but fewer than ten. The rearrangement joins TRBV28 to TRBJ2-7; no reliable D call. V was shortened by 4 bases and J by 4 bases, with 14 bases between the two germline ends. This CDR3 has 14 residues. Germline CDR1 is MDHEN and CDR2 is SYDVKM. The CDR3 nucleotides read TGTGCCAGCAGTTACGTAGGTAGTGATTACGAGCAGTACTTC. Translated, it gives CASSYVGSDYEQYF.

The V call is TRBV30, the J call TRBJ1-1; D is ambiguous. V lost 3 bases and J 2 bases, leaving 7 bases between the germline ends. The CDR3 has 12 residues. Germline V gene data show CDR1 as GTSNPN and CDR2 as SVGIG (reference sequence). This CDR3 reads CAWSLGNTEAFF. CDR3 DNA: TGTGCCTGGAGCCTTGGAAACACTGAAGCTTTCTTT.

This clone was seen just once. The chain couples TRBV7-7 to TRBJ2-7; D is perhaps TRBD1 (6 bases). The CDR3 has 13 amino acids. V was pared by 5 bases and J by 6 bases, with 14 bases between. CDR1 and CDR2 from the germline V gene are SSHAT and FNYEAQ (reference sequence). CDR3 sequence (DNA): TGTGCCAGCAGCATCTCCCAGGGGCGCGAGCAGTACTTC. Protein product: CASSISQGREQYF.

The rearrangement links TRBV29-1 to TRBJ1-2; D gene uncertain. Looked up from germline, CDR1 is SQVTM and CDR2 is ANQGSEA. The V end was cut by 3 bases, the J end by 4 bases, with 15 bases between. The CDR3 runs 14 residues. The CDR3 loop reads CSVEGGVVGYGYTF. CDR3 nucleotides: TGCAGCGTTGAGGGTGGGGTAGTTGGCTATGGCTACACCTTC. The whole variable domain, remainder taken from reference TRBV29-1 and TRBJ1-2, is SAVISQKPSRDICQRGTSLTIQCQVDSQVTMMFWYRQQPGQSLTLIATANQGSEATYESGFVIDKFPISRPNLTFSTLTVSNMSPEDSSIYLCSVEGGVVGYGYTFGSGTRLTVV.

This clone was seen only a few times. V gene TRBV29-1 combines with J gene TRBJ2-5, with 7 nucleotides matching TRBD2. V was pared by 7 bases and J by 2 bases, with 16 bases of the junction left unmatched. This CDR3 spans 16 amino acids. Germline V lookup: CDR1 SQVTM, CDR2 ANQGSEA. CDR3 in DNA: TGCAGCGCTGTCCCTTTGGAGCGGGGAGATCAAGAGACCCAGTACTTC. Its translation: CSAVPLERGDQETQYF.

This clone showed up just a few times. The CDR3 is CASSLANLKESLVYEQYF. The DNA for the CDR3 is TGTGCCAGCAGCTTAGCGAACCTTAAGGAGTCTCTGGTATACGAGCAGTACTTC. The chain has TRBV7-8 and TRBJ2-7; no clear D gene. Germline V lookup: CDR1 SGHVS, CDR2 FQNEAQ. V lost 0 bases, J lost 4 bases, and 22 bases lay in between. The CDR3 sequence is 18 residues long.

The chain recombines TRBV29-1 with TRBJ1-1; no definite D call. The CDR3 spans 11 residues. The ends were cut back, 4 bases at V and 8 bases at J, with 11 bases in the middle. Germline V gives CDR1 SQVTM, CDR2 ANQGSEA. CDR3 loop: CSVGLGREAFF. The CDR3, as DNA: TGCAGCGTTGGCCTCGGAAGGGAAGCTTTCTTT.

The chain recombines TRBV7-9 with TRBJ2-7, with TRBD1 matching over 7 bases. Germline trimming cut 1 base from V and 5 bases from J; bases unmatched to any gene: 5. CDR1 is SEHNR, CDR2 FQNEAQ, per germline (reference sequence). This CDR3 is 14 amino acids long. CDR3 protein: CASSLGQGDNEQYF. Here the CDR3 DNA reads TGTGCCAGCAGCTTAGGACAGGGAGACAACGAGCAGTACTTC.

V and J are TRBV5-6 and TRBJ1-1; the D is unclear. Germline V CDR1 and CDR2: SGHDT, YYEEEE. V was cut by 3 bases and J by 4 bases, with 16 bases left in between. This CDR3 region has 15 residues. The CDR3 DNA is TGTGCCAGCAGCTCCTCAGACCCAAGAGGCACTGAAGCTTTCTTT. Its translation is CASSSSDPRGTEAFF.